One and the same sample provided the 15 T cell receptor beta chains below, sequenced in a study of regulatory T cells in long-lasting Graves disease. Time point given: newly diagnosed GD, antithyroid drugs for less than 3 months. PBMC RNA was the source of the TCR library. The authors built TCR beta libraries using iRepertoire HTBI primers and Arm-PCR of CDR3 regions. TCRdb recomputed calls from the multiplex PCR reads with MiXCR, one row per CDR3 protein. In the table there are about 440,000 distinct CDR3 sequences, roughly 17% of which are singletons. These records were also assigned to another study, of T cells in Graves' hyperthyroidism and ophthalmopathy.

Material: peripheral blood mononuclear cells (PBMCs), obtained at new diagnosis, from a patient treated with antithyroid drugs. Receptor source: a woman under 40 with Graves disease.

J is TRBJ2-1 and V is TRBV27; D might be TRBD2 (7 bases). CDR1 and CDR2 from the germline V gene are MNHEY and SMNVEV (reference sequence). This CDR3 is 16 amino acids long. The V and J ends lost 7 bases and 7 bases respectively, with 23 bases between them. The DNA of the CDR3 is TGTGCCAGCATAAAAAGGGCAGGGGAGGGCCGAAATGAGCAGTTCTTC. As protein: CASIKRAGEGRNEQFF.

A word on this clonotype: A much larger clonotype is one base distant, so this may be a read error. The gene calls are TRBV20-1 and TRBJ1-5; 9 nucleotides match TRBD1. From germline, CDR1 is DFQATT and CDR2 SNEGSKA (reference sequence). The CDR3 is 14 residues long. The J segment lost 5 bases and the V segment lost 7 bases, leaving 9 bases of the junction unmatched. The CDR3 nucleotides are TGCAGTGGTTCCGGGACAGGGTCGGATCAGCCCCAGCATTTT. Translated, it gives CSGSGTGSDQPQHF.

This clonotype was detected ten times or more. The rearrangement uses TRBV12-3 or TRBV12-4 and TRBJ1-1; D unresolved. This CDR3 spans 13 amino acids. V was shortened by 5 bases and J by 7 bases, with 14 bases between the two germline ends. The CDR3 spells CASSRLPLLEAFF. For the CDR3, the DNA is TGTGCCAGCAGTAGACTCCCTCTTCTTGAAGCTTTCTTT.

V is TRBV19 and J is TRBJ2-5; 7 nucleotides line up with TRBD2. Per the germline V gene, CDR1 is LNHDA and CDR2 is SQIVND (reference sequence). The CDR3 has 13 residues. Germline trimming cut 9 bases from V and 6 bases from J; bases unmatched to any gene: 10. The CDR3 reads CARTGGPEQTQYF. DNA for the CDR3: TGTGCCAGGACGGGGGGACCAGAACAGACCCAGTACTTC.

This clonotype has just a few counts. The junction departs from germline at one end; a sequencing error may be responsible. The rearrangement joins TRBV12-3 or TRBV12-4 to TRBJ2-7; 9 nucleotides match TRBD1. The CDR3 consists of 13 residues. The CDR3 here is CASSLARTGEQHF. In DNA form, the CDR3 reads TGTGCCAGCAGTTTAGCGCGGACAGGGGAGCAGCACTTC.

This clonotype was counted ten times or more. J is TRBJ2-7 and V is TRBV12-3 or TRBV12-4, with TRBD2 as a possible D gene (6 bases). This CDR3 has 15 residues. The V and J ends lost 7 bases and 4 bases respectively, with 20 bases between them. CDR3 residues: CASTLRRRGSYEQYF. DNA of the CDR3: TGTGCCAGCACCCTCCGGCGGAGGGGATCGTACGAGCAGTACTTC.

This clonotype has at least ten counts. The chain carries TRBV28 and TRBJ1-1, with TRBD1 as a possible D gene (5 bases). Trimming took off 10 bases at V and 6 bases at J, with 18 bases between the two ends. CDR3 length equals 13 residues. Germline V gene sequence: CDR1 MDHEN, CDR2 SYDVKM. CDR3 amino acids: CATMGPRGAEAFF. CDR3 bases: TGTGCCACGATGGGGCCACGAGGCGCTGAAGCTTTCTTT.

This clonotype has a handful of counts. The chain is built from TRBV7-6 and TRBJ1-3; D remains unclear. With 1 base removed from V and 4 bases from J, the gap between germline ends came to 8 bases. Germline CDR1 reads SGHVS; CDR2 reads FNYEAQ. This CDR3 spans 14 amino acids. The CDR3: CASSLETHGNTIYF. The CDR3 DNA sequence: TGTGCCAGCAGCTTAGAGACACACGGAAACACCATATATTTT.

This clonotype was counted at least ten times. The chain joins TRBV6-7 to TRBJ1-1; maybe TRBD1 (5 bases). TRBV6-7 falls under the ORF class, with uncertain function. V was pared by 5 bases and J by 5 bases, with 15 bases between. The CDR3 runs to 14 residues. The CDR3 loop is CASSDPQAPTEAFF. CDR3 sequence (DNA): TGTGCCAGCAGTGATCCACAGGCTCCTACTGAAGCTTTCTTT.

The chain has TRBV29-1 and TRBJ2-3, with a tentative D call TRBD2 (5 bases). Germline CDR1 SQVTM, CDR2 ANQGSEA. With 5 bases removed from V and 5 bases from J, the gap between germline ends came to 11 bases. The CDR3 extends over 12 amino acids. The DNA for the CDR3 is TGCAGCGTTCGCCTAGCAGGAGATACGCAGTATTTT. Translating it yields CSVRLAGDTQYF.

This clonotype was counted ten times or more. The chain recombines TRBV27 with TRBJ2-1; TRBD2 aligns across 8 bases. The CDR3 covers 15 residues. The germline gives CDR1 MNHEY, CDR2 SMNVEV (reference sequence). Trimming removed 2 bases from V and 8 bases from J; junction bases left unmatched: 8. For the CDR3, the DNA is TGTGCCAGCAGTTTAGGGACTAGTGTCGCCGATGAGCAGTTCTTC. The encoded protein is CASSLGTSVADEQFF.

This clonotype has at least ten counts. V is TRBV10-2 and J is TRBJ1-5, with D uncertain. Trimming left V 3 bases short and J 4 bases short, with 7 bases between. The germline V gene encodes CDR1 WSHSY and CDR2 SAAADI. The CDR3 is 13 amino acids. CDR3 sequence (DNA): TGCGCCAGCAGTGAACTGGGGAATCAGCCCCAGCATTTT. Amino acid sequence: CASSELGNQPQHF.

In its sample, this clonotype was seen many times. This chain uses TRBV6-1 with TRBJ1-2; 9 nucleotides agree with TRBD1. The CDR3 is 14 residues long. J gave up 5 bases and V 6 bases, and 7 bases lay outside the gene matches. Germline CDR1 is MNHNS and CDR2 is SASEGT. The chain's CDR3 is CASSKETGGYGYTF. The CDR3, as DNA: TGTGCCAGCAGCAAGGAGACAGGGGGATATGGCTACACCTTC.

This clonotype was observed a handful of times. The chain uses TRBV28 and TRBJ1-5; TRBD1 aligns across 8 bases. There are 15 residues in the CDR3. Germline CDR1 MDHEN, CDR2 SYDVKM. The V segment lost 5 bases and the J segment 2 bases; nucleotides outside the gene matches: 5. DNA of the CDR3: TGTGCCAGCAGTAGCCCGGGACAGGGCAATCAGCCCCAGCATTTT. It yields the protein CASSSPGQGNQPQHF.

This clonotype was picked up many times. V and J are TRBV20-1 and TRBJ2-3, with D possibly TRBD2 on 6 matching bases. This CDR3 spans 13 amino acids. Germline-derived CDR1 and CDR2 are DFQATT and SNEGSKA (reference sequence). The V gene lost 5 bases and the J gene lost 0 bases, with 9 bases spanning the gap. Here the CDR3 DNA reads TGCAGTGCTCCTGGGACTAGCACAGATACGCAGTATTTT. This translates into CSAPGTSTDTQYF.